This entry is about one T cell receptor (beta chain). The J segment lost 3 bases and the V segment lost 1 base, leaving 14 bases of the junction unmatched. The CDR3 consists of 18 residues. Germline V gene sequence: CDR1 SGHNT, CDR2 YENEEA. Study processing details: Amplifying reference gene primers gave estimates of nucleated cell counts. Profiling relied on immunoSEQ multiplex PCR, and the TCRdb table lists in-frame clones only, not all of them. The V and J calls and clone size come from that table; D and trimming were worked out from the DNA. The sample includes around 320,000 clones, approximately 86% of them seen just once. This entry belongs to a study of blood T cell repertoires in COVID-19. Study-level background: The study drew acute and convalescent COVID-19 samples from the United States, Italy and Spain. From T cells, B-cell-depleted T cells, or PBMCs came the material, which was cDNA or gDNA.

This clonotype was obtained from a man aged 18 to 29 with active or convalescent COVID-19. Material: peripheral blood. The gene calls are TRBV11-3 and TRBJ2-7; 8 bases are a match to TRBD1. The CDR3 reads CASSLVRTGSIPYYEQYF. In DNA form, the CDR3 reads TGTGCCAGCAGCTTAGTGAGGACAGGGAGTATCCCCTACTACGAGCAGTACTTC.